This T cell receptor (beta chain) was sequenced for a study of blood T cell repertoires in COVID-19. In the study overall: The United States, Italy and Spain supplied acute and convalescent COVID-19 samples. Nucleic acid was either cDNA or gDNA, and it came from T cells, B-cell-depleted T cells, or PBMCs.

Original processing notes: Scientists estimated how many nucleated cells there were by amplifying reference gene primers. Sequencing was performed with immunoSEQ multiplex PCR; in TCRdb, only in-frame clones are kept and a portion is missing. For V, J and clone size, that table is used; D and trimming come from the DNA. The data contain tens of thousands of clones, roughly four fifths of them seen just once; the ten biggest clones take up 25% to 30%. The specimen sequenced was peripheral blood. The source is an elderly woman with active or convalescent COVID-19.

The CDR3 region has the DNA TGCGCCAGCAGCGTCCAACAGGGGCCCCAAGAGACCCAGTACTTC. Amino acid sequence: CASSVQQGPQETQYF. The rearrangement joins TRBV5-1 to TRBJ2-5, with 7 bases fitting TRBD1. This CDR3 is 15 amino acids long. Trimming cost V 4 bases and J 1 base; bases outside gene matches: 7. The germline V gene encodes CDR1 SGHRS and CDR2 YFSETQ.